These T cell receptor beta chains were read from a single sample in a study of CXCR3-negative and CXCR3-positive naive CD8 T cells. TCRdb reprocessed the 5' RACE reads; each CDR3 protein has one entry and no DNA is given. This sample's table has about 89,000 distinct CDR3 sequences. Specimen: naive CXCR3+ CD8+ T cells from blood. These TCRs come from a human donor in good health. Some clones in this sample may be carry-over from other donors' samples. The CDR3 runs from the conserved cysteine through the conserved F or W.

V	J	CDR3
TRBV7-6	TRBJ2-7	CASSLRTSGGDEQYF
TRBV29-1	TRBJ1-5	CSVTGSREGPQHF
TRBV20-1	TRBJ2-7	CSARDVQAYEQYF
TRBV28	TRBJ2-7	CASSPPGAQVSYEQYF
TRBV28	TRBJ2-7	CASILSLGNVYEQYF
TRBV18	TRBJ2-3	CASSSQRTDTQYF
TRBV20-1	TRBJ2-7	CSARDSPFYEQYF
TRBV10-3	TRBJ2-1	CAISETDYNEQFF
TRBV5-6	TRBJ2-2	CASSFLQQMNTGELFF
TRBV14	TRBJ2-3	CASSLSRIPSTDTQYF
TRBV28	TRBJ2-5	CASSLRRGFQETQYF
TRBV29-1	TRBJ2-7	CSATGIRGDEQYF
TRBV20-1	TRBJ1-5	CSAKAGGPYSNQPQHF
TRBV12-3/TRBV12-4	TRBJ2-5	CASSRRIQETQYF
TRBV5-1	TRBJ1-5	CASSLAGVNQPQHF
TRBV29-1	TRBJ1-1	CSVKAGNGEAFF
TRBV28	TRBJ2-1	CASSSGLAGLFDEQFF
TRBV2	TRBJ2-6	CASRTGAGANVLTF
TRBV4-3	TRBJ1-3	CASRPPRERGGNTIYF
TRBV12-3/TRBV12-4	TRBJ2-2	CALRAANTGELFF
TRBV5-1	TRBJ2-7	CASSLGESYEQYF
TRBV4-1	TRBJ2-2	CASSQSKVRRETGELFF
TRBV5-1	TRBJ1-2	CASSYRSTGEHGYTF
TRBV28	TRBJ2-1	CASSSAWAPYNEQFF
TRBV7-9	TRBJ1-1	CASSPRGVGNTEAFF
TRBV15	TRBJ2-1	CATSNRIPPYNEQFF
TRBV29-1	TRBJ2-7	CSVLLAGSYEQYF
TRBV7-8	TRBJ2-5	CASSRTSGGPNQETQYF
TRBV7-6	TRBJ2-3	CASSQGTSDTDTQYF
TRBV23-1	TRBJ2-7	CANTEPSSSYEQYF
TRBV7-2	TRBJ2-5	CASSLMDLGAEETQYF
TRBV28	TRBJ2-1	CATEGTGVYNEQFF
TRBV5-6	TRBJ1-1	CASSLWISGNTEAFF
TRBV7-9	TRBJ2-7	CASSSLDGLRYYEQYF
TRBV27	TRBJ2-7	CASSYGYEQYF
TRBV23-1	TRBJ1-5	CASSQFVMQGDQPQHF
TRBV20-1	TRBJ2-3	CSAPSLTKTSTDTQYF
TRBV7-6	TRBJ2-1	CASSPGQGGRNEQFF
TRBV4-1	TRBJ2-6	CASSPNPGAGANVLTF
TRBV30	TRBJ1-1	CAWSVGSGRNTEAFF
TRBV28	TRBJ1-1	CASSSDSAAANEAFF
TRBV7-9	TRBJ2-2	CASSFGPSGTGELFF
TRBV29-1	TRBJ1-1	CSVPGTLNTEAFF
TRBV20-1	TRBJ2-7	CSARDPAVDYEQYF
TRBV27	TRBJ2-1	CASSLPAGGDKQFF
TRBV12-3/TRBV12-4	TRBJ2-2	CASTPRGTGVTGELFF
TRBV2	TRBJ2-4	CASSEPYLAKNIQYF
TRBV4-2	TRBJ1-1	CASSQGGRYTEAFF
TRBV12-3/TRBV12-4	TRBJ1-4	CASSREGQLSEKLFF
TRBV28	TRBJ1-5	CASSPTLQPQHF
TRBV3-1	TRBJ2-3	CASRARGTDTQYF
TRBV12-3/TRBV12-4	TRBJ1-1	CASTTQVIGHNTEAFF